This T cell receptor beta chain originates from a study of T cell responses to AZD1222 COVID-19 vaccine. Findings and limits, study-wide: Donors were chiefly white British, with a greater number of females, and clonal diversity was perhaps underestimated. An increase in Spike-specific TCR breadth and depth was observed after two AZD1222 doses. Close to half of spike-specific TCRs reportedly recognize unmutated variant regions.

The CDR3 consists of 14 residues. V was clipped by 5 bases and J by 0 bases, with 7 bases between them. Germline V gene data show CDR1 as LNHDA and CDR2 as SQIVND (reference sequence). This clone was recorded a few times. Its antigen is not known. The protocol was immunoSEQ multiplex PCR, while the TCRdb copy is restricted to in-frame clones and leaves out a portion. This sample yields 85,000 to 130,000 clones, of which 93% are seen a single time; 5% belongs to the top ten. The V call is TRBV19, the J call TRBJ2-2, with no clear D. The clonotype originates from an adult in good health. The sample here was peripheral blood, taken on day 0 of AZD1222 vaccination. Here the CDR3 reads CASSLFSNTGELFF. The CDR3, as DNA: TGTGCCAGTAGTCTGTTTTCGAACACCGGGGAGCTGTTTTTT.